The 18 T cell receptor beta chains listed next were all sequenced from one sample in a study of identical twins. TCRdb re-analysed the 5' RACE reads in MiXCR, keeping a single row per CDR3 protein. The repertoire holds about 730,000 distinct CDR3 sequences, with roughly 20% as singletons. These data also formed part of another study, on T cells expressing NK-cell markers.

Source material: PBMCs. Receptors originate from a woman between 18 and 29 years old in good health.

This clonotype was seen more than once but under ten times. The V gene is TRBV29-1, the J gene TRBJ1-2, with a weak D call TRBD1 (5 bases). Trimming took 6 bases from V and 4 from J, leaving 12 bases between them. CDR3 length: 12 amino acids. Germline CDR1 SQVTM, CDR2 ANQGSEA. CDR3 residues: CSVGTMGYGYTF. In nucleotides, the CDR3 is TGCAGCGTCGGGACGATGGGCTATGGCTACACCTTC. The variable domain in full, with the rest retrieved from reference TRBV29-1 and TRBJ1-2, is SAVISQKPSRDICQRGTSLTIQCQVDSQVTMMFWYRQQPGQSLTLIATANQGSEATYESGFVIDKFPISRPNLTFSTLTVSNMSPEDSSIYLCSVGTMGYGYTFGSGTRLTVV.

At least ten counts were recorded for this clonotype. This chain connects TRBV12-3 or TRBV12-4 to TRBJ2-7, with D uncertain. The CDR3 consists of 13 residues. The V gene lost 2 bases and the J gene lost 7 bases, with 12 bases spanning the gap. CDR3 DNA: TGTGCCAGCAGTTTAACTTTTGGCAGGGAGCAGTACTTC. Translation: CASSLTFGREQYF.

This clonotype has a count of ten or more. V gene TRBV5-1 combines with J gene TRBJ1-1; D uncertain. Germline lookup yields CDR1 SGHRS and CDR2 YFSETQ. The V end was cut by 2 bases, the J end by 0 bases, with 8 bases between. The CDR3 loop spans 14 amino acids. The CDR3 DNA reads TGCGCCAGCAGCTTTGGCAGAATGAACACTGAAGCTTTCTTT. Translating it yields CASSFGRMNTEAFF.

This clonotype showed up just a few times. This chain connects TRBV6-5 to TRBJ2-7; weak D call: TRBD1 (6 bases). CDR1 and CDR2 (germline): MNHEY, SVGAGI. The V and J ends lost 2 bases and 3 bases respectively, with 14 bases between them. The CDR3 is 15 amino acids. The chain's CDR3 is CASSYQQGKGYEQYF. CDR3 DNA sequence: TGTGCCAGCAGTTACCAACAGGGAAAGGGCTACGAGCAGTACTTC.

This clonotype was counted once. J is TRBJ2-7 and V is TRBV9; TRBD1 aligns across 7 bases. Germline V lookup: CDR1 SGDLS, CDR2 YYNGEE. This CDR3 is built from 14 residues. J gave up 6 bases and V 0 bases, and 6 bases lay outside the gene matches. CDR3 in amino acids: CASSVGGQASEQYF. The CDR3, as DNA: TGTGCCAGCAGCGTAGGAGGACAGGCTTCCGAGCAGTACTTC.

This clonotype showed up many times. The chain has TRBV5-1 and TRBJ2-7; 9 bases fit TRBD1. From germline, CDR1 is SGHRS and CDR2 YFSETQ. CDR3 length: 15 residues. V was clipped by 2 bases and J by 1 base; unmatched bases: 4. This CDR3 reads CASSFTGGQSYEQYF. In nucleotides, the CDR3 is TGCGCCAGCAGCTTCACAGGGGGCCAGTCCTACGAGCAGTACTTC. Filled out from reference TRBV5-1 and TRBJ2-7, the complete variable domain reads KAGVTQTPRYLIKTRGQQVTLSCSPISGHRSVSWYQQTPGQGLQFLFEYFSETQRNKGNFPGRFSGRQFSNSRSEMNVSTLELGDSALYLCASSFTGGQSYEQYFGPGTRLTVT.

This clonotype was seen many times. The chain couples TRBV20-1 to TRBJ1-2, with TRBD1 matching 10 bases. This CDR3 is built from 13 residues. Trimming at V came to 7 bases and at J to 2 bases, leaving 4 bases not matched to a gene. Germline V gene data show CDR1 as DFQATT and CDR2 as SNEGSKA (reference sequence). In DNA form, the CDR3 reads TGCAGTGTTCCGGGACAGGGGAACTATGGCTACACCTTC. This encodes CSVPGQGNYGYTF.

This clonotype was detected a few times. The chain couples TRBV5-1 to TRBJ2-7, with 8 bases lining up with TRBD1. Germline V gene sequence: CDR1 SGHRS, CDR2 YFSETQ. The CDR3 consists of 16 residues. V was clipped by 2 bases and J by 4 bases; unmatched bases: 11. The CDR3 bases are TGCGCCAGCAGCTTTCGGACAGGGCTGGGGGGTTACGAGCAGTACTTC. Its protein product is CASSFRTGLGGYEQYF.

The V and J genes are TRBV27 and TRBJ1-1, with D uncertain. The CDR3 is 15 residues long. V gave up 5 bases and J gave up 2 bases, with 15 bases separating them. Germline V CDR1 and CDR2: MNHEY, SMNVEV (reference sequence). Written as DNA, the CDR3 is TGTGCCAGCAGTAGCGGGTTGCCCCTTAACACTGAAGCTTTCTTT. Its protein is CASSSGLPLNTEAFF.

V and J are TRBV5-1 and TRBJ2-2; D unclear. CDR3 length: 14 amino acids. Germline CDR1 SGHRS, CDR2 YFSETQ. V lost 4 bases, J lost 4 bases, and 11 bases lay in between. CDR3 nucleotide sequence: TGCGCCAGCAGCCCCTCGGACGTCACCGGGGAGCTGTTTTTT. Encoded protein: CASSPSDVTGELFF.

CDR3 in amino acids: CASKEFESNQPQHF. The CDR3 bases are TGTGCCAGTAAGGAGTTCGAAAGCAATCAGCCCCAGCATTTT. This chain links TRBV19 with TRBJ1-5; D is unresolved. The CDR3 is 14 residues long. Looked up from germline, CDR1 is LNHDA and CDR2 is SQIVND (reference sequence). Trimming left V 7 bases short and J 1 base short, with 11 bases between.

This clonotype was observed many times. J is TRBJ2-1 and V is TRBV10-3, with 7 bases fitting TRBD1. In germline, CDR1 is ENHRY, CDR2 SYGVKD. With V trimmed by 6 bases and J by 6 bases, 5 bases remained unmatched. The CDR3 runs 13 residues. The CDR3: CAISGTGVNEQFF. The CDR3 DNA follows: TGTGCCATCAGCGGTACAGGGGTCAATGAGCAGTTCTTC.

V is TRBV7-3 and J is TRBJ2-5; TRBD2 matches at 9 bases. The V and J ends lost 5 bases and 5 bases, in that order; junction bases with no gene match: 9. The V gene's germline CDR1 is SGHTA and CDR2 FQGTGA. CDR3 length equals 15 residues. CDR3 coding DNA: TGTGCCAGCAGCCCTAGCGGGGCGCGGGGGGAGACCCAGTACTTC. This translates into CASSPSGARGETQYF.

The chain recombines TRBV2 with TRBJ2-5; maybe TRBD2 (6 bases). Trimming shortened V by 8 bases and J by 4 bases, and 17 bases separated the two germline ends. The CDR3 consists of 14 residues. Germline-derived CDR1 and CDR2 are SNHLY and FYNNEI. CDR3 coding DNA: TGTGCCAGCCGCCCAGGGACTGGGGGAGAGACCCAGTACTTC. The encoded protein is CASRPGTGGETQYF.

The J gene is TRBJ2-2, the V gene TRBV24-1; D not resolved. V lost 5 bases and J 3 bases, leaving 6 bases between the germline ends. Germline CDR1 reads KGHDR; CDR2 reads SFDVKD. There are 13 residues in the CDR3. CDR3 DNA: TGTGCCACCAGTGTGGGGTACACCGGGGAGCTGTTTTTT. This gives the protein CATSVGYTGELFF.

In this sample, this clonotype turned up a few times. The chain uses TRBV10-2 and TRBJ1-5; tentatively, D is TRBD1 (5 bases). The CDR3 loop spans 14 amino acids. The germline gives CDR1 WSHSY, CDR2 SAAADI. V was trimmed by 4 bases and J by 7 bases, leaving 14 bases between them. The chain's CDR3 is CASSVIGVRQPQHF. The CDR3, as DNA: TGCGCCAGCAGTGTAATAGGGGTACGGCAGCCCCAGCATTTT.

This chain links TRBV14 with TRBJ2-7, with D unclear. In germline, CDR1 is SGHDN, CDR2 FVKESK. The CDR3 is made up of 15 amino acids. V was pared by 1 base and J by 7 bases, with 17 bases between. Written as DNA, the CDR3 is TGTGCCAGCAGCCAAGGTCCCGGGTGGGTATGGGAGCAGTACTTC. It specifies CASSQGPGWVWEQYF.

This clonotype was observed a handful of times. The chain joins TRBV29-1 to TRBJ2-2; D is unresolved. Trimming removed 5 bases at V and 1 base at J, with 11 bases between. The CDR3 spans 14 residues. Per the germline V gene, CDR1 is SQVTM and CDR2 is ANQGSEA. The CDR3 bases are TGCAGCGTTAGGGTCCGGCAGAACACCGGGGAGCTGTTTTTT. It encodes CSVRVRQNTGELFF.